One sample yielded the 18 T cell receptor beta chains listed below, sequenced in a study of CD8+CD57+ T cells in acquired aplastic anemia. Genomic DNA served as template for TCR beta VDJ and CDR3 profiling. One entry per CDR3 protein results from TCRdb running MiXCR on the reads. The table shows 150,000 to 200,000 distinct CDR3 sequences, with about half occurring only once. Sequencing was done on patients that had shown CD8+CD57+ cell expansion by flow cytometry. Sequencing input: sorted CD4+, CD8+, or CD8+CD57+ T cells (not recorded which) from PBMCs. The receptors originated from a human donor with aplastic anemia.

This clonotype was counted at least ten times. The CDR3 nucleotides read TGTGCTAGTGGTTTGCTAGCGTTGGTCTACAATGAGCAGTTCTTC. Translating it yields CASGLLALVYNEQFF. The V gene is TRBV12-5, the J gene TRBJ2-1, with D possibly being TRBD2 (6 bases). This CDR3 has 15 amino acids. Germline V gene sequence: CDR1 LGHNT, CDR2 FRNRAP. V lost 2 bases and J 3 bases, leaving 11 bases between the germline ends.

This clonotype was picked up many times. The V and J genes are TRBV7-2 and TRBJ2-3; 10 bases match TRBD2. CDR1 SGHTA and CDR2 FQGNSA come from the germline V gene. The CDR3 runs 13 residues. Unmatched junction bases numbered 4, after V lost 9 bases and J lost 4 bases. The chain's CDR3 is CASSLAGADTQYF. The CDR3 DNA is TGTGCCAGTAGTCTAGCGGGGGCAGATACGCAGTATTTT.

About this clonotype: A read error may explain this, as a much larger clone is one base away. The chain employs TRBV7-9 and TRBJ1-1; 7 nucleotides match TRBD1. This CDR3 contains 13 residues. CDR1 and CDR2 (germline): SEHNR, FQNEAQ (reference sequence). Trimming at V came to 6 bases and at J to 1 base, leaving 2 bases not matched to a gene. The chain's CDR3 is CASRGQANTEAFF. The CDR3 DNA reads TGTGCCAGCAGAGGACAGGCGAACACTGAAGCTTTCTTT. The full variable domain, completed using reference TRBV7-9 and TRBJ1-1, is DTGVSQNPRHKITKRGQNVTFRCDPISEHNRLYWYRQTLGQGPEFLTYFQNEAQLEKSRLLSDRFSAERPKGSFSTLEIQRTEQGDSAMYLCASRGQANTEAFFGQGTRLTVV.

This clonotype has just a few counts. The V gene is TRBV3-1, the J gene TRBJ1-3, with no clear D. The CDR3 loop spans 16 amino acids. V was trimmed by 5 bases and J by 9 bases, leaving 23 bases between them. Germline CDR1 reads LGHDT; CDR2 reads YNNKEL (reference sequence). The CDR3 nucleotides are TGTGCCAGCAGCTCAGTCCCCGGACTCCCTCAGGTCACCATATATTTT. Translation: CASSSVPGLPQVTIYF. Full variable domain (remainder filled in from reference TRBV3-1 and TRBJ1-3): DTAVSQTPKYLVTQMGNDKSIKCEQNLGHDTMYWYKQDSKKFLKIMFSYNNKELIINETVPNRFSPKSPDKAHLNLHINSLELGDSAVYFCASSSVPGLPQVTIYFGEGSWLTVV.

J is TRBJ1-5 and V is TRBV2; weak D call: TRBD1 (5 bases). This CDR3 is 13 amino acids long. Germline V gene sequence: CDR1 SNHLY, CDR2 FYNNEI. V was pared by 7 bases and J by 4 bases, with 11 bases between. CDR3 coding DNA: TGTGCCAGCAAAGGACAAAAGAATCAGCCCCAGCATTTT. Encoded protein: CASKGQKNQPQHF.

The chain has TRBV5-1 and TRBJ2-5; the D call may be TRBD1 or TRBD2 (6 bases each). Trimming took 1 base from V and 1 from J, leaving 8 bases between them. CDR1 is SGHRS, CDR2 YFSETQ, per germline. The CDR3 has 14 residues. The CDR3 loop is CASSLRGVQETQYF. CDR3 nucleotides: TGCGCCAGCAGCTTGAGGGGGGTCCAAGAGACCCAGTACTTC.

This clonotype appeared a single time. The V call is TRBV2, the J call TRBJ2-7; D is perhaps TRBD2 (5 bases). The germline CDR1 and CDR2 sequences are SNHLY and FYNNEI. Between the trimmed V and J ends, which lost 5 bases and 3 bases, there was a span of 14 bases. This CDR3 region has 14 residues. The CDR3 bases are TGTGCCAGCAGTAGGGCTAGCCGACGCTACGAGCAGTACTTC. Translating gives CASSRASRRYEQYF.

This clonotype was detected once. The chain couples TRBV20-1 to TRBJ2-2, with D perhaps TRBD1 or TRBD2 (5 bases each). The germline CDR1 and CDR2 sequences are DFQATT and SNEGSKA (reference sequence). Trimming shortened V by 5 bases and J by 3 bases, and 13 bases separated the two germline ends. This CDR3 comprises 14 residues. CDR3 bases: TGCAGTGCTCTCCTGGGACCGCACACCGGGGAGCTGTTTTTT. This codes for CSALLGPHTGELFF.

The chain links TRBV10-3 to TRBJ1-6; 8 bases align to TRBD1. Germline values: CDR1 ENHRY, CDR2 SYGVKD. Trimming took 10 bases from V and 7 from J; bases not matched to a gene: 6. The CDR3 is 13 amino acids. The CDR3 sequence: CASATGANSPLHF. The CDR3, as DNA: TGTGCCAGTGCGACAGGGGCCAATTCACCCCTCCACTTT.

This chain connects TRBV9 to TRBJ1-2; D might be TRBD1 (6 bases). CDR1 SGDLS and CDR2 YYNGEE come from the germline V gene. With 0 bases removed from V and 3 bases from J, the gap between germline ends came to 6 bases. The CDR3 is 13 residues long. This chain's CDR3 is CASSVDRDYGYTF. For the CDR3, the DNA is TGTGCCAGCAGCGTAGACAGGGACTATGGCTACACCTTC.

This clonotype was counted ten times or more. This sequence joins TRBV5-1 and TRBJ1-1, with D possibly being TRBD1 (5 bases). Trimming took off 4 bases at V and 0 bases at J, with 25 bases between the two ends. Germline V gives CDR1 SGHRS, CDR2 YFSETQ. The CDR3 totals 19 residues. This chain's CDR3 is CASSPQDIWGNSMNTEAFF. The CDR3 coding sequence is TGCGCCAGCAGCCCCCAGGACATTTGGGGGAATTCCATGAACACTGAAGCTTTCTTT.

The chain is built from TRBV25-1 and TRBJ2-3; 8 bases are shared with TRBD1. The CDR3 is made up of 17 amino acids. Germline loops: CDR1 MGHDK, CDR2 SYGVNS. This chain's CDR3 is CATVETGATFSTDTQYF. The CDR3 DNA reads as TGTGCAACCGTAGAGACAGGGGCAACATTCAGCACAGATACGCAGTATTTT.

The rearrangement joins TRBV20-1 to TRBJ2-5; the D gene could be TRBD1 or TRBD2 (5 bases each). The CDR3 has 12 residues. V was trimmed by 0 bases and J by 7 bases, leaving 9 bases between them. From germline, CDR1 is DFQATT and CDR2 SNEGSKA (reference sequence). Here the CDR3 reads CSARDGTGTQYF. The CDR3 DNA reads TGCAGTGCTAGAGATGGGACGGGGACCCAGTACTTC.

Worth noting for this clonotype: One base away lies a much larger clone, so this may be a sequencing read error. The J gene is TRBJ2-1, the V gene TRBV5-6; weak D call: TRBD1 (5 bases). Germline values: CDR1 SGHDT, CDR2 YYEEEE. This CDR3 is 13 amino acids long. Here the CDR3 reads CASSFTGYNEHFF. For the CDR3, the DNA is TGTGCCAGCAGCTTTACAGGATACAATGAGCATTTCTTC.

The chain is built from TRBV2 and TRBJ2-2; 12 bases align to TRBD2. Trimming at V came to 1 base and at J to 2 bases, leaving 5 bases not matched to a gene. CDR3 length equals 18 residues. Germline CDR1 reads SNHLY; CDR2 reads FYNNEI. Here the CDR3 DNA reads TGTGCCAGCAGTGAAGGGCCTAGCGGGGGGGCAAACACCGGGGAGCTGTTTTTT. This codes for CASSEGPSGGANTGELFF.

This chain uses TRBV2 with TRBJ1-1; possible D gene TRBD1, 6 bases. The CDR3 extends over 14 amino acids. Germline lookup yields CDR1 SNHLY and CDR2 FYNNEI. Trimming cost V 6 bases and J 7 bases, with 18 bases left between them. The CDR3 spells CASRDTGIAIEAFF. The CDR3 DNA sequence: TGTGCCAGCAGAGATACAGGGATAGCTATTGAAGCTTTCTTT.

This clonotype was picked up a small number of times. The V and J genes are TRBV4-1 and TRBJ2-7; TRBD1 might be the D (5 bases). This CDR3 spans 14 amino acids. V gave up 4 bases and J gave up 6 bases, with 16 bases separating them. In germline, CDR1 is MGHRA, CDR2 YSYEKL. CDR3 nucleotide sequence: TGCGCCAGCAGCCCGGACATCAGCGTCGGCGAGCAGTACTTC. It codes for CASSPDISVGEQYF.

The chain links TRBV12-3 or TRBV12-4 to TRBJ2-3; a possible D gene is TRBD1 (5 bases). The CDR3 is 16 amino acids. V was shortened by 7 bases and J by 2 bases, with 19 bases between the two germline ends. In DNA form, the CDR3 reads TGTGCCAGCACCCTCCTCGGCAGGGCCCTCACAGATACGCAGTATTTT. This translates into CASTLLGRALTDTQYF.